These 21 T cell receptor beta chains were sequenced from one sample in a study of CD8+CD57+ T cells in acquired aplastic anemia. Genomic DNA, serving as template, underwent TCR beta VDJ and CDR3 profiling. TCRdb itself ran the reads through MiXCR, one entry per CDR3 protein. Here the sample spans about 58,000 distinct CDR3 sequences, around 57% being singletons. Sequenced patients had shown CD8+CD57+ cell expansion by flow cytometry. Sequenced sample: sorted CD4+, CD8+, or CD8+CD57+ T cells (not recorded which) from PBMCs. These receptors all come from a human donor with aplastic anemia.

The chain carries TRBV29-1 and TRBJ1-2; 9 bases align to TRBD1. The CDR3 runs 13 residues. Trimming removed 7 bases from V and 6 bases from J; junction bases left unmatched: 9. In germline, CDR1 is SQVTM, CDR2 ANQGSEA. The DNA of the CDR3 is TGCAGCGCTGGGGGGACAGGGATAAATGGCTACACCTTC. Translating it yields CSAGGTGINGYTF.

This rearrangement joins TRBV5-6 to TRBJ1-5; 12 bases are a match to TRBD1. V lost 0 bases, J lost 6 bases, and 1 base stayed unmatched. Germline CDR1 is SGHDT and CDR2 is YYEEEE. This CDR3 is 15 amino acids long. This chain's CDR3 is CASSLGDRGPQPQHF. The DNA of the CDR3 is TGTGCCAGCAGCTTGGGGGACAGGGGGCCTCAGCCCCAGCATTTT.

The CDR3 region is CATLDRGRGETQYF. Written as DNA, the CDR3 is TGTGCCACCCTGGACAGGGGGCGAGGAGAGACCCAGTACTTC. This chain joins TRBV25-1 and TRBJ2-5, with TRBD1 identical over 11 bases. V dropped 10 bases and J dropped 4; count of bases not matched to a gene: 8. The CDR3 contains 14 residues. Germline V gives CDR1 MGHDK, CDR2 SYGVNS.

This clonotype was observed many times. The CDR3 here is CASSPIAVIGETQYF. CDR3 DNA sequence: TGTGCCAGCAGCCCTATAGCGGTAATAGGGGAGACCCAGTACTTC. This sequence joins TRBV7-2 and TRBJ2-5; a possible D gene is TRBD2 (6 bases). The germline CDR1 and CDR2 sequences are SGHTA and FQGNSA. V was clipped by 5 bases and J by 5 bases, with 18 bases between them. The CDR3 runs 15 residues.

Comments on this clonotype: Germline is not matched at one junction end, which may reflect a read error. The chain recombines TRBV20-1 with TRBJ2-1, with 8 bases matching TRBD1. Germline assignment: CDR1 DFQATT and CDR2 SNEGSKA (reference sequence). CDR3 length equals 14 residues. DNA for the CDR3: TGCAGTGCGAGAGAGACAGGGGAATACAATGAGCAGTTCTTC. It is translated as CSARETGEYNEQFF.

The chain joins TRBV20-1 to TRBJ1-2; D may be TRBD1 (6 bases). The CDR3 extends over 15 amino acids. CDR1 and CDR2 from the germline V gene are DFQATT and SNEGSKA (reference sequence). The germline V and J ends were trimmed by 6 bases and 3 bases, with 20 bases remaining between them. The CDR3 spells CSAEVGGGHDYGYTF. Written as DNA, the CDR3 is TGCAGTGCCGAAGTGGGGGGGGGGCATGACTATGGCTACACCTTC.

This clonotype was detected once. The chain combines TRBV5-4 with TRBJ1-6, with TRBD1 as a possible D gene (5 bases). Trimming cost V 2 bases and J 6 bases, with 9 bases left between them. CDR1 is SGHNT and CDR2 is YYREEE in the germline V gene (reference sequence). The CDR3 contains 14 residues. This CDR3 is CASSFQGGNSPLHF. Here the CDR3 DNA reads TGTGCCAGCAGCTTCCAGGGAGGTAATTCACCCCTCCACTTT.

The genes are TRBV2 and TRBJ1-5, with 7 nucleotides matching TRBD1. J lost 7 bases, V lost 8 bases, and 14 bases had no gene match. CDR1 and CDR2 (germline): SNHLY, FYNNEI. This CDR3 spans 15 amino acids. The CDR3, as DNA: TGTGCCAGCTGCCTCGACAGGGAGGGAAGACAGCCCCAGCATTTT. Its translation: CASCLDREGRQPQHF.

This clonotype was picked up a small number of times. J is TRBJ2-1 and V is TRBV4-1, with 9 bases that match TRBD2. J was trimmed by 5 bases and V by 4 bases; bases with no gene match: 9. Germline V gives CDR1 MGHRA, CDR2 YSYEKL. The CDR3 contains 16 residues. The CDR3 is CASSPRGGAGNNEQFF. The CDR3 DNA is TGCGCCAGCAGCCCCCGCGGGGGGGCCGGAAACAATGAGCAGTTCTTC.

V is TRBV25-1 and J is TRBJ1-2, with D possibly being TRBD1 (5 bases). The V end lost 6 bases, the J end lost 8 bases, and 13 bases lay between the germline ends. The CDR3 runs 12 residues. Germline V lookup: CDR1 MGHDK, CDR2 SYGVNS. The CDR3 DNA reads as TGTGCCAGCAGCTTAGGGACGTTCGGCTACACCTTC. This codes for CASSLGTFGYTF.

This clonotype has a count of ten or more. This chain connects TRBV4-1 to TRBJ1-5, with a tentative D call TRBD1 (5 bases). The germline CDR1 and CDR2 sequences are MGHRA and YSYEKL. Trimming took 1 base from V and 1 from J, leaving 14 bases between them. The CDR3 is made up of 17 amino acids. The CDR3 sequence: CASSQVFGGGSNQPQHF. The DNA of the CDR3 is TGCGCCAGCAGCCAAGTGTTCGGGGGAGGAAGCAATCAGCCCCAGCATTTT.

This clonotype was counted between two and nine times. V gene TRBV7-9 combines with J gene TRBJ1-6; D unclear. The CDR3 runs to 14 residues. The V end lost 3 bases, the J end lost 5 bases, and 8 bases lay between the germline ends. Germline CDR1 SEHNR, CDR2 FQNEAQ (reference sequence). The CDR3 here is CASSLEGNNSPLHF. The CDR3 DNA sequence: TGTGCCAGCAGCTTGGAGGGTAATAATTCACCCCTCCACTTT. The whole variable domain, filled in from reference TRBV7-9 and TRBJ1-6, reads DTGVSQNPRHKITKRGQNVTFRCDPISEHNRLYWYRQTLGQGPEFLTYFQNEAQLEKSRLLSDRFSAERPKGSFSTLEIQRTEQGDSAMYLCASSLEGNNSPLHFGNGTRLTVT.

On this clonotype itself: It is likely a read error, because the conserved phenylalanine at the end of the CDR3 is missing. The DNA is omitted, as the CDR3 cannot be located on it reliably, and the CDR3 follows TCRdb's listing. The rearrangement uses TRBV20-1 and TRBJ1-2. Germline assignment: CDR1 DFQATT and CDR2 SNEGSKA (reference sequence). The CDR3 contains 16 residues when both ends are counted. The CDR3 protein is CSARSGSLLRNYGYNL.

This chain connects TRBV29-1 to TRBJ1-3; 7 positions agree with TRBD1. Trimming at V came to 4 bases and at J to 3 bases, leaving 3 bases not matched to a gene. In germline, CDR1 is SQVTM, CDR2 ANQGSEA. This CDR3 has 13 amino acids. CDR3 amino acids: CSVVAGGGNTIYF. CDR3 bases: TGCAGCGTTGTCGCAGGGGGTGGAAACACCATATATTTT.

Ten or more counts support this clonotype. The chain carries TRBV19 and TRBJ2-7; 9 nucleotides line up with TRBD1. The CDR3 runs to 18 residues. V was clipped by 5 bases and J by 3 bases; unmatched bases: 17. Germline-derived CDR1 and CDR2 are LNHDA and SQIVND (reference sequence). The CDR3 DNA is TGTGCCAGTAGTCCCCGGGACAGGGCTTCGGGCCCCTACTACGAGCAGTACTTC. This codes for CASSPRDRASGPYYEQYF. The entire variable domain, with the rest obtained from reference TRBV19 and TRBJ2-7, is as follows: DGGITQSPKYLFRKEGQNVTLSCEQNLNHDAMYWYRQDPGQGLRLIYYSQIVNDFQKGDIAEGYSVSREKKESFPLTVTSAQKNPTAFYLCASSPRDRASGPYYEQYFGPGTRLTVT.

The rearrangement joins TRBV24-1 to TRBJ1-6; perhaps TRBD1 as D (5 bases). Per the germline V gene, CDR1 is KGHDR and CDR2 is SFDVKD. The CDR3 is 14 amino acids. Trimming cost V 3 bases and J 7 bases, with 9 bases left between them. The CDR3 sequence is CATSDTGPNSPLHF. CDR3 sequence (DNA): TGTGCCACCAGTGATACAGGACCGAATTCACCCCTCCACTTT.

V usage is TRBV25-1 and J usage is TRBJ1-2, with D hard to call. This CDR3 is built from 15 residues. The germline V gene encodes CDR1 MGHDK and CDR2 SYGVNS. With 1 base removed from V and 0 bases from J, the gap between germline ends came to 9 bases. CDR3 in DNA: TGTGCCAGCAGTGAATGGAAAGGAGCTAACTATGGCTACACCTTC. Amino acids: CASSEWKGANYGYTF.

This chain uses TRBV10-3 with TRBJ2-1; weak D call: TRBD1 (5 bases). Trimming left V 3 bases short and J 6 bases short, with 9 bases between. The germline V gene has CDR1 ENHRY and CDR2 SYGVKD. This CDR3 spans 13 amino acids. The CDR3 DNA reads TGTGCCATCAGTGAAGCAGGGTCCAATGAGCAGTTCTTC. Its translation: CAISEAGSNEQFF.

The chain combines TRBV6-5 with TRBJ1-5; D remains unclear. The V gene's germline CDR1 is MNHEY and CDR2 SVGAGI. The CDR3 sequence is 14 residues long. The ends were cut back, 2 bases at V and 4 bases at J, with 9 bases in the middle. The CDR3 region has the DNA TGTGCCAGCAGTTACGGGCAGGATAATCAGCCCCAGCATTTT. Translation: CASSYGQDNQPQHF.

This clonotype occurred a few times. Since a much larger clone is just one base distant, this may be a read error. The rearrangement joins TRBV5-1 to TRBJ2-2; D is uncertain. The germline gives CDR1 SGHRS, CDR2 YFSETQ. V was cut by 2 bases and J by 1 base, with 15 bases left in between. The CDR3 spans 17 residues. In DNA form, the CDR3 reads TGCGCCAGCAGCTTACTCACTACGGGTTTGAACACCGGGGAGCTGTTTTTT. This sequence encodes CASSLLTTGLNTGELFF.

The chain recombines TRBV20-1 with TRBJ1-5, with D perhaps matching TRBD1 (5 bases). This CDR3 is built from 13 residues. V lost 4 bases, J lost 5 bases, and 12 bases lay in between. Looked up from germline, CDR1 is DFQATT and CDR2 is SNEGSKA (reference sequence). Here the CDR3 reads CSAKETGDQPQHF. CDR3 sequence (DNA): TGCAGTGCTAAGGAAACAGGCGATCAGCCCCAGCATTTT.